The sequence of this T cell receptor (beta chain) was determined in a study of T cells after yellow fever vaccination. Study-level information: Those fractions that held only low numbers of cells were prepared using the SMART-Seq v4 Ultra Low Input RNA kit. The study, taken as a whole, reports: Shared CD4/CD8 clonotypes were a small share, likely from convergent recombination. The booster response re-showed most primary clones: 96% CD4, around 85% CD8.

Germline CDR1 reads MNHNS; CDR2 reads SASEGT. CDR3 size: 13 residues. Trimming shortened V by 5 bases and J by 5 bases, and 10 bases separated the two germline ends. This clonotype appeared many times. Its antigen is not identified. As TCR cDNA was made by 5'RACE template switching, a universal primer site and UMIs were added. TCRdb itself ran the 5' RACE reads through MiXCR, one entry per CDR3 protein. The table lists 250,000 or so distinct CDR3 sequences, approximately 6.3% of them singletons. The specimen was CD4+ T cells sorted from PBMCs, collected on the day of the yellow fever booster vaccination. This TCR derives from a man aged 25-45 years who received the YFV17D yellow fever vaccine. V and J are TRBV6-1 and TRBJ1-5, with D perhaps TRBD1 (5 bases). This CDR3 is CASSPRGDQPQHF. CDR3 DNA sequence: TGTGCCAGCAGTCCCCGGGGCGATCAGCCCCAGCATTTT.